These 7 T cell receptor beta chains came from one sample sequenced in a study of T cells expressing NK-cell markers. No DNA is given; TCRdb re-called the 5' RACE reads and lists each CDR3 protein once. This listing includes some 140,000 distinct CDR3 sequences. The sequenced sample was blood T cells: a sorted CD56 or NKG2C T cell subset, CD4+ or CD8+ T cells, or bulk PBMC T cells (not recorded which). The origin of the receptors is a woman in her fifties or sixties in good health.

CDR3 residues: CASSGDYRIRYF. The V gene is TRBV7-9, the J gene TRBJ2-3. The CDR3 runs 12 residues. The germline CDR1 and CDR2 sequences are SEHNR and FQNEAQ (reference sequence).

The chain uses TRBV4-1 and TRBJ2-3; TCRdb designates TRBD1, a call that cannot be tested without DNA. Germline V gene data show CDR1 as MGHRA and CDR2 as YSYEKL. CDR3 length equals 14 residues. The CDR3 sequence is CASSQFLGADTQYF.

V is TRBV28 and J is TRBJ2-1; the TRBD2 assignment by TCRdb is unverifiable without DNA. There are 11 residues in the CDR3. The germline CDR1 and CDR2 sequences are MDHEN and SYDVKM. Here the CDR3 reads CASSQRLEQFF.

V and J are TRBV7-9 and TRBJ2-2; checking the TCRdb D call of TRBD1 is not possible without DNA. Per the germline V gene, CDR1 is SEHNR and CDR2 is FQNEAQ (reference sequence). This CDR3 comprises 13 residues. Here the CDR3 reads CSGANMNTGELFF.

CDR3 protein: CASMGSWETQYF. The chain is built from TRBV25-1 and TRBJ2-5. This CDR3 is built from 12 residues. Germline CDR1 and CDR2: MGHDK and SYGVNS.

V usage is TRBV7-2 and J usage is TRBJ2-1; the TRBD2 assignment by TCRdb is unverifiable without DNA. The CDR3 spans 16 residues. The V gene's germline CDR1 is SGHTA and CDR2 FQGNSA. This CDR3 is CASSLPTSGSYNEQFF.

The CDR3 spells CAWSVDGGNNEQFF. This chain uses TRBV30 with TRBJ2-1. Germline V gene lookup returns CDR1 GTSNPN and CDR2 SVGIG (reference sequence). The CDR3 totals 14 residues.